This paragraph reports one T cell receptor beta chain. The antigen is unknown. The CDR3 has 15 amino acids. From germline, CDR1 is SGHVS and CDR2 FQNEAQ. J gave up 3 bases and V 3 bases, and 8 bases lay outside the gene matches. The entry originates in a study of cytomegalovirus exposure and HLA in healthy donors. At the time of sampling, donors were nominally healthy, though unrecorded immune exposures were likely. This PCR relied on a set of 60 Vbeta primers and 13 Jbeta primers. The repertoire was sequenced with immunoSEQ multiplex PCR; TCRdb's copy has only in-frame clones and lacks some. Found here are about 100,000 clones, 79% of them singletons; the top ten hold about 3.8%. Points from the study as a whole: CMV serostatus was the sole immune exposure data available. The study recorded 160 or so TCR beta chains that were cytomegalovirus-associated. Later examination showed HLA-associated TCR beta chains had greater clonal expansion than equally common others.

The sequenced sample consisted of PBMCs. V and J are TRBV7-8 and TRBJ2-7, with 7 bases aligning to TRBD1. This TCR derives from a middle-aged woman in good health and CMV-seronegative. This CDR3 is CASSFRQGIYYEQYF. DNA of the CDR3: TGTGCCAGCAGCTTTCGACAGGGTATCTACTACGAGCAGTACTTC.